The 8 T cell receptor beta chains in this list originate from one sample, sequenced in a study of early T cells in non-severe SARS-CoV-2 infection. TCRdb fed the 5' RACE reads into MiXCR, producing one record per CDR3 protein. Seen here are 65,000 to 95,000 distinct CDR3 sequences, more than 7.5% observed once, and the top ten hold about 4.8%. Sequencing was carried out using whole blood. The receptors derive from an adult who was a healthcare worker with PCR-confirmed SARS-CoV-2 infection or an uninfected control (not recorded which).

J is TRBJ2-2 and V is TRBV20-1; TRBD2 matches 10 bases. The CDR3 has 16 residues. Trimming took 3 bases from V and 1 from J; bases not matched to a gene: 5. In germline, CDR1 is DFQATT, CDR2 SNEGSKA (reference sequence). The CDR3 nucleotides are TGCAGTGCTAGCCTTTGGACTAGCGGGAACACCGGGGAGCTGTTTTTT. This translates into CSASLWTSGNTGELFF.

This clonotype was seen only a few times. The genes are TRBV7-9 and TRBJ1-1; maybe TRBD1 (5 bases). CDR3 length: 16 residues. With 6 bases removed from V and 1 base from J, the gap between germline ends came to 18 bases. CDR1 is SEHNR and CDR2 is FQNEAQ in the germline V gene (reference sequence). The CDR3 DNA reads TGTGCCAGCAGGGAATCGGGACGGCGGGAGAACACTGAAGCTTTCTTT. Protein sequence: CASRESGRRENTEAFF. Full variable domain (rest looked up from reference TRBV7-9 and TRBJ1-1): DTGVSQNPRHKITKRGQNVTFRCDPISEHNRLYWYRQTLGQGPEFLTYFQNEAQLEKSRLLSDRFSAERPKGSFSTLEIQRTEQGDSAMYLCASRESGRRENTEAFFGQGTRLTVV.

This clonotype was detected many times. This sequence joins TRBV6-5 and TRBJ2-5; 7 bases line up with TRBD2. This CDR3 is 15 amino acids long. After removal of 6 bases from V and 5 bases from J, the junction contained 12 bases not matched to a gene. Germline V gene lookup returns CDR1 MNHEY and CDR2 SVGAGI. The CDR3 here is CASSYVGGNGETQYF. CDR3 nucleotides: TGTGCCAGCAGCTACGTGGGAGGGAATGGTGAGACCCAGTACTTC.

This clonotype has only a few counts. The CDR3 bases are TGTGCCAGCCGGCGGGAGGGGACAGATACGCAGTATTTT. The encoded protein is CASRREGTDTQYF. The chain recombines TRBV7-9 with TRBJ2-3, with TRBD2 matching 9 bases. Germline CDR1 SEHNR, CDR2 FQNEAQ (reference sequence). The V segment lost 8 bases and the J segment 3 bases; nucleotides outside the gene matches: 3. CDR3 length: 13 residues.

The rearrangement joins TRBV5-1 to TRBJ1-3; D gene ambiguous. The CDR3 is 15 residues long. Trimming took 0 bases from V and 4 from J, leaving 11 bases between them. Germline V gene sequence: CDR1 SGHRS, CDR2 YFSETQ. The CDR3 sequence: CASSLAVGPGNTIYF. CDR3 sequence (DNA): TGCGCCAGCAGCTTGGCAGTAGGGCCCGGAAACACCATATATTTT.

This clonotype was detected a few times. The chain links TRBV3-1 to TRBJ2-7; 8 nucleotides line up with TRBD2. Trimming removed 4 bases from V and 5 bases from J; junction bases left unmatched: 7. The CDR3 runs to 14 residues. Per germline, CDR1 LGHDT and CDR2 YNNKEL (reference sequence). The DNA for the CDR3 is TGTGCCAGCAGCCCGGCGGGAGGAGTCCACGAGCAGTACTTC. Residues: CASSPAGGVHEQYF.

The sample holds a few counts of this clonotype. The chain combines TRBV29-1 with TRBJ2-3; possibly TRBD2 for D (7 bases). The germline V and J ends were trimmed by 6 bases and 7 bases, with 20 bases remaining between them. Germline CDR1 and CDR2: SQVTM and ANQGSEA. The CDR3 covers 14 residues. In nucleotides, the CDR3 is TGCAGCGTGCGGGGGCGTGGGCCTCCCTATACGCAGTATTTT. Translating gives CSVRGRGPPYTQYF.

This clonotype was found many times. V and J are TRBV6-1 and TRBJ1-3, with a tentative D call TRBD1 (6 bases). The germline gives CDR1 MNHNS, CDR2 SASEGT. Trimming left V 5 bases short and J 0 bases short, with 11 bases between. This CDR3 contains 15 residues. The CDR3 region is CASSMTGNSGNTIYF. The CDR3 bases are TGTGCCAGCAGTATGACAGGCAACTCTGGAAACACCATATATTTT.